This T cell receptor beta chain was identified in a study of T-cell reconstitution after alpha-beta-depleted transplantation in children. Unique molecular identifiers were used to barcode this TCRbeta library. One entry per CDR3 protein results from TCRdb running MiXCR on the PCR reads. The table has 200,000 to 250,000 distinct CDR3 sequences, 9.5% to 13% seen once. This clonotype was observed at least ten times. Its antigen is as yet unknown. Study-level findings and limits: The high TCRbeta diversity at day 60 in some patients came from surviving recipient T cells and thymic progenitors. Alpha-beta T cells present about two months after transplant were reported to originate from several hundred expanded graft clones. At the one-year point after transplant, T-cell counts and TCRbeta diversity were found to come mostly from T cells that had been newly produced.

The V end was cut by 0 bases, the J end by 1 base, with 13 bases between. The CDR3 runs to 15 residues. In germline, CDR1 is DFQATT, CDR2 SNEGSKA (reference sequence). This clonotype was obtained from a child younger than two with acute myeloid leukemia, due to receive a stem cell transplant. The V gene is TRBV20-1, the J gene TRBJ2-7, with no clear D. The sequenced sample was PBMCs, obtained before TCRalphabeta/CD19-depleted stem cell transplant. The CDR3 DNA is TGCAGTGCTAGAGACAATGGGCGGTTATCCTACGAGCAGTACTTC. Protein: CSARDNGRLSYEQYF.